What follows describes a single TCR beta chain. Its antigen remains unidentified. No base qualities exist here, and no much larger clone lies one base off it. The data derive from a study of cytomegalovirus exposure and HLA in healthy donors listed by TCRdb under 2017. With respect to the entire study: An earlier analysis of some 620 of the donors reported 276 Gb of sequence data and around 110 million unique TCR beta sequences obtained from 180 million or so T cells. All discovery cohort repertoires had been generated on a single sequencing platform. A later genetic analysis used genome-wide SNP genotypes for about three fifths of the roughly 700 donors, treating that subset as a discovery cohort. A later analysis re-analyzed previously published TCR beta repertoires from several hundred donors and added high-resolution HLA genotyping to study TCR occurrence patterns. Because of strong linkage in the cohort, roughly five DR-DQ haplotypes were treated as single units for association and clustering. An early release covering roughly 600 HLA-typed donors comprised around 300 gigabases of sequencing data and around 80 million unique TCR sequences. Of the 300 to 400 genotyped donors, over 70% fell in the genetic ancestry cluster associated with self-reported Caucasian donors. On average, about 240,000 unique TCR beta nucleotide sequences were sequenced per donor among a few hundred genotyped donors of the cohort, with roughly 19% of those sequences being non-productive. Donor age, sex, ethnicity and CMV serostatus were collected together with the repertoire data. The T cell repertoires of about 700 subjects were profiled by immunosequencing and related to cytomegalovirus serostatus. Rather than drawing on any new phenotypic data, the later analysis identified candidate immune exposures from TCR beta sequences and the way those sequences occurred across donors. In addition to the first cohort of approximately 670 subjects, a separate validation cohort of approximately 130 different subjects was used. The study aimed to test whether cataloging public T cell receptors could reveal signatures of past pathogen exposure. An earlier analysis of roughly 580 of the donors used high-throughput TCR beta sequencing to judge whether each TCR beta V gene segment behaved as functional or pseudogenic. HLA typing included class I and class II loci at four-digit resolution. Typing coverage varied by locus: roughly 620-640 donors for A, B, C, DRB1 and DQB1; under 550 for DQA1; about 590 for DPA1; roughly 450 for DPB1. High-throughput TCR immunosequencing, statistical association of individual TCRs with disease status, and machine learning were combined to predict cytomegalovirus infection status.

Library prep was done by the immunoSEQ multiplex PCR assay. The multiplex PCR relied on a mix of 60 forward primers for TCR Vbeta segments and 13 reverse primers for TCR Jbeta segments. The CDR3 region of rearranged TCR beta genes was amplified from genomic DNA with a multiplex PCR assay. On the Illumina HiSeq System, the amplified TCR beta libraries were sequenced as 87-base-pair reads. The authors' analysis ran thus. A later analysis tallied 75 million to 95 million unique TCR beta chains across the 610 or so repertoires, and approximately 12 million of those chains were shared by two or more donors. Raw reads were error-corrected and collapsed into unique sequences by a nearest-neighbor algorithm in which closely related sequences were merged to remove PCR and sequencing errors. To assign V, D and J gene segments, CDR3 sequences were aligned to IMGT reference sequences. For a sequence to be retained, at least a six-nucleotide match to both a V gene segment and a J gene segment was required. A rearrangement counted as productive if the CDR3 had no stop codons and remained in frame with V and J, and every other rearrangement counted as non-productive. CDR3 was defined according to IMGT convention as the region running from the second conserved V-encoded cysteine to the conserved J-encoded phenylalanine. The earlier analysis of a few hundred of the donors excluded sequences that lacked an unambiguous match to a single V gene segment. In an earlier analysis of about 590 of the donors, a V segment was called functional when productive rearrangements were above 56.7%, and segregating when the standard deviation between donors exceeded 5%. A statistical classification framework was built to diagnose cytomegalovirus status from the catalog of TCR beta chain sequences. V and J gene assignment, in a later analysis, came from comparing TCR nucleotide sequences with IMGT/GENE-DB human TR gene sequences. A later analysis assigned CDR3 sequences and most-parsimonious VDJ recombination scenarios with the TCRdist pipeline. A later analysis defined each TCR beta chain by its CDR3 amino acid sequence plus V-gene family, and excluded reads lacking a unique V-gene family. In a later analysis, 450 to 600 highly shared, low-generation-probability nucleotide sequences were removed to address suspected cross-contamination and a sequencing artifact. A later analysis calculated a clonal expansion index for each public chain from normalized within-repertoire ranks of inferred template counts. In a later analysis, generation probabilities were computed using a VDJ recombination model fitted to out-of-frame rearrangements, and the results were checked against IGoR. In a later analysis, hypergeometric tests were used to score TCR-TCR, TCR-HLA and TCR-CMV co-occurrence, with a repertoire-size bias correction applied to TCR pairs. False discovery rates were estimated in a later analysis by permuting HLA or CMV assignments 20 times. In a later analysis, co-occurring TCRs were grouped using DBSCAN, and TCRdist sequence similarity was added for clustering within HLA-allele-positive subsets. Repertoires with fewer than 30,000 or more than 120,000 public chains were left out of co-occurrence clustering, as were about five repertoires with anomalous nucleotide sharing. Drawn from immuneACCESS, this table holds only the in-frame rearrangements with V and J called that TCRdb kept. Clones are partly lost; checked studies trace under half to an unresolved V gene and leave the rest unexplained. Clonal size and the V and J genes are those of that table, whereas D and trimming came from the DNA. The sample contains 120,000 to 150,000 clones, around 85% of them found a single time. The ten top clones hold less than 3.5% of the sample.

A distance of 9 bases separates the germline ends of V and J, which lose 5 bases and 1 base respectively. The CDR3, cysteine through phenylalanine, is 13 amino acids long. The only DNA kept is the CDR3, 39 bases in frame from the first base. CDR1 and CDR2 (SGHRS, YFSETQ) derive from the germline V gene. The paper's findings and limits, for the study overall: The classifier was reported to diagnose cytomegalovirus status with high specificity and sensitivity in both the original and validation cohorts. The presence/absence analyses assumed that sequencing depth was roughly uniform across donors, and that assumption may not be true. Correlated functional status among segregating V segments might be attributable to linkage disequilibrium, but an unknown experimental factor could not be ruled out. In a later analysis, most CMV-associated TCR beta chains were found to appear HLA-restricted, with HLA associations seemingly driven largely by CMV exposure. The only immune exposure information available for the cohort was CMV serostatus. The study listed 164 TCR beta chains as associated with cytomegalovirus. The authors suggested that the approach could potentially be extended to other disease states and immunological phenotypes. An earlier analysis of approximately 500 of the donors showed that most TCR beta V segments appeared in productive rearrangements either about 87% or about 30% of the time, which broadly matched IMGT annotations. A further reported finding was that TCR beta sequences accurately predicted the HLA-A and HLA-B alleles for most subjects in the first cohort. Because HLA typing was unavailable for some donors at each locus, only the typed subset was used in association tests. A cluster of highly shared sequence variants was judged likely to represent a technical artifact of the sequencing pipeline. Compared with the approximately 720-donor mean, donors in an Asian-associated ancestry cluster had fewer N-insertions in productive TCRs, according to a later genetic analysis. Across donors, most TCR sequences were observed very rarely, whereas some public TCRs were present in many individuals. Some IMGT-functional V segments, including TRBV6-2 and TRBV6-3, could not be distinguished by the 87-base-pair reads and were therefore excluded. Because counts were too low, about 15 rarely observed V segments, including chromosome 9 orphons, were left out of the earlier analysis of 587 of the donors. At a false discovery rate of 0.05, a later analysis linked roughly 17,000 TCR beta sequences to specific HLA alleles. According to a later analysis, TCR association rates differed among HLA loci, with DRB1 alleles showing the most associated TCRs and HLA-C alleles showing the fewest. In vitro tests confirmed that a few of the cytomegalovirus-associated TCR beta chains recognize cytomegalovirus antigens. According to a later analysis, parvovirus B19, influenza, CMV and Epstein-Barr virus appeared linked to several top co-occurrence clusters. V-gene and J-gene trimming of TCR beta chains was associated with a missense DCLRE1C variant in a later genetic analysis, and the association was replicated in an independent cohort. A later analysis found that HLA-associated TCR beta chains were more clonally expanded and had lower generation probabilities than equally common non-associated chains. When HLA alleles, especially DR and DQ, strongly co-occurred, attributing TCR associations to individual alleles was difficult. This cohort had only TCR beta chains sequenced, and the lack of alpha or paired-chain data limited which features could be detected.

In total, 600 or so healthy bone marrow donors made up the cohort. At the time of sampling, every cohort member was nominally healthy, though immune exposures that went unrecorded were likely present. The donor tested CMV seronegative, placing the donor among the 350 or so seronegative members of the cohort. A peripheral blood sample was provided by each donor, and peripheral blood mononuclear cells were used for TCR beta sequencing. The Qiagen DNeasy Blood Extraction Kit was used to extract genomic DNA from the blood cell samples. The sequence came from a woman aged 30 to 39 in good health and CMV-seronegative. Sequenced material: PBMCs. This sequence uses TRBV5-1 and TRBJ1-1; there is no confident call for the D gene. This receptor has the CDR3 CASRVDSNTEAFF. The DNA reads TGCGCCAGCAGAGTAGATTCGAACACTGAAGCTTTCTTT.